This passage covers 22 T cell receptor beta chains from one sample sequenced in a study of identical twins. TCRdb re-derived calls from the 5' RACE reads in MiXCR, one entry per CDR3 protein. The table lists 250,000 or so distinct CDR3 sequences, 5.5% to 7% of them singletons, with roughly 3.4% in the top ten. This same sample was also taken into another study, of yellow fever vaccine responses in identical twins.

The sample comprised memory (CD45RO+) T cells sorted from blood. Receptor source: a woman aged 18-35 years in good health.

The chain uses TRBV10-1 and TRBJ2-2, with 8 bases lining up with TRBD2. This CDR3 is 17 amino acids long. Germline loops: CDR1 WNHNN, CDR2 SYGVQD (reference sequence). V lost 3 bases, J lost 7 bases, and 13 bases stayed unmatched. CDR3 region: CASSEPGRAGLIGELFF. The CDR3 nucleotides read TGCGCCAGCAGTGAACCCGGGAGGGCCGGGCTGATCGGGGAGCTGTTTTTT.

The chain joins TRBV7-8 to TRBJ1-1; a weak D match, TRBD1 (6 bases). Per germline, CDR1 SGHVS and CDR2 FQNEAQ. Trimming removed 2 bases at V and 6 bases at J, with 16 bases between. CDR3 size: 15 residues. CDR3 in amino acids: CASSLYTGLGSEAFF. Written as DNA, the CDR3 is TGTGCCAGCAGCTTATACACAGGGTTGGGCTCTGAAGCTTTCTTT.

This clonotype was counted ten times or more. The chain carries TRBV18 and TRBJ2-1; D is possibly TRBD1 (6 bases). Germline loops: CDR1 KGHSH, CDR2 LQKENI. V lost 1 base and J lost 6, with 13 bases in between. The CDR3 loop spans 15 amino acids. The CDR3 spells CASSPRWGQTNEQFF. DNA of the CDR3: TGTGCCAGCTCACCACGGTGGGGGCAGACCAATGAGCAGTTCTTC.

This clonotype came up a few times. V is TRBV7-8 and J is TRBJ2-1; 9 bases fit TRBD2. There are 16 residues in the CDR3. Germline V CDR1 and CDR2: SGHVS, FQNEAQ. Trimming took 1 base from V and 2 from J; bases not matched to a gene: 3. CDR3 sequence: CASSLEAGGPYNEQFF. CDR3 in DNA: TGTGCCAGCAGCTTAGAGGCGGGGGGGCCCTACAATGAGCAGTTCTTC.

This clonotype was seen ten or more times. The chain employs TRBV20-1 and TRBJ1-4, with 9 bases aligning to TRBD1. This CDR3 is built from 14 residues. Germline CDR1 is DFQATT and CDR2 is SNEGSKA (reference sequence). V was pared by 6 bases and J by 5 bases, with 7 bases of the junction left unmatched. CDR3 amino acids: CSAGLTGGNEKLFF. The DNA for the CDR3 is TGCAGTGCAGGGCTGACAGGGGGAAATGAAAAACTGTTTTTT.

This clonotype was recorded many times. This chain connects TRBV20-1 to TRBJ2-5; 8 nucleotides match TRBD1. V was clipped by 6 bases and J by 5 bases; unmatched bases: 8. This CDR3 has 13 amino acids. Per germline, CDR1 DFQATT and CDR2 SNEGSKA (reference sequence). The CDR3 DNA is TGCAGTGCGGGCAGGGGGCGCCGGGAGACCCAGTACTTC. This gives the protein CSAGRGRRETQYF.

V and J are TRBV7-3 and TRBJ2-1; D perhaps matches TRBD2 (6 bases). Germline V CDR1 and CDR2: SGHTA, FQGTGA. The CDR3 has 13 residues. V dropped 3 bases and J dropped 6 bases, with 9 bases sitting between them. The CDR3 here is CASSFSSVNEQFF. In DNA form, the CDR3 reads TGTGCCAGCAGCTTCTCTAGCGTCAATGAGCAGTTCTTC.

The gene calls are TRBV2 and TRBJ2-1; no definite D call. From germline, CDR1 is SNHLY and CDR2 FYNNEI. There are 17 residues in the CDR3. The V end lost 0 bases, the J end lost 5 bases, and 17 bases lay between the germline ends. The CDR3 sequence is CASSEALIARSHNEQFF. The CDR3 nucleotides read TGTGCCAGCAGTGAAGCGCTTATTGCTAGATCGCACAATGAGCAGTTCTTC.

There are a few counts of this clonotype. This chain connects TRBV9 to TRBJ2-1, with 7 bases matching TRBD1. CDR3 length: 15 amino acids. Germline V gives CDR1 SGDLS, CDR2 YYNGEE. The V gene end was trimmed by 4 bases and the J gene end by 1 base; junction bases not matched to a gene: 5. Written as DNA, the CDR3 is TGTGCCAGCAGCTTCGACAGGGAATCCTACAATGAGCAGTTCTTC. This gives the protein CASSFDRESYNEQFF.

The chain joins TRBV20-1 to TRBJ2-7, with D perhaps given as TRBD1 or TRBD2 (5 bases each). There are 13 residues in the CDR3. The V end lost 3 bases, the J end lost 1 base, and 10 bases lay between the germline ends. Germline V lookup: CDR1 DFQATT, CDR2 SNEGSKA (reference sequence). This chain's CDR3 is CSASWGPSYEQYV. In DNA, the CDR3 is TGCAGTGCTAGTTGGGGACCGTCCTACGAGCAGTACGTC.

The chain couples TRBV12-3 or TRBV12-4 to TRBJ2-2; TRBD2 agrees at 7 bases. V gave up 1 base and J gave up 15 bases; unmatched junction bases: 11. This CDR3 region has 14 residues. In DNA, the CDR3 is TGTGCCAGCAGTTTAGGGACACTCACCGGGGGGATGTTTTTT. This encodes CASSLGTLTGGMFF.

In this sample, this clonotype turned up many times. The gene calls are TRBV10-3 and TRBJ2-1; perhaps D is TRBD1 or TRBD2 (6 bases each). V was trimmed by 6 bases and J by 7 bases, leaving 19 bases between them. This CDR3 spans 15 amino acids. Germline V gene lookup returns CDR1 ENHRY and CDR2 SYGVKD. DNA of the CDR3: TGTGCCATCAGAGTGACAGGAGGGAAAGTTAATGAGCAGTTCTTC. Protein product: CAIRVTGGKVNEQFF.

Many counts were recorded for this clonotype. V and J are TRBV28 and TRBJ1-5; TRBD1 agrees at 7 bases. CDR1 is MDHEN, CDR2 SYDVKM, per germline. Trimming cost V 10 bases and J 9 bases; bases outside gene matches: 12. The CDR3 length is 13 residues. CDR3 bases: TGTGCCATCAACAGGGGAGGGGGTTTGCCCCAGCATTTT. This gives the protein CAINRGGGLPQHF.

This clonotype appeared a few times. The V gene is TRBV9, the J gene TRBJ1-4; D call uncertain. CDR3 size: 15 residues. Germline values: CDR1 SGDLS, CDR2 YYNGEE. V lost 2 bases to trimming and J lost 2 bases, with 10 bases between them. CDR3 sequence reads: CASSVSGKTNEKLFF. The CDR3 bases are TGTGCCAGCAGCGTGTCGGGAAAGACTAATGAAAAACTGTTTTTT.

This clonotype was seen a handful of times. J is TRBJ1-4 and V is TRBV19, with D perhaps TRBD1 (6 bases). V lost 5 bases to trimming and J lost 7 bases, with 11 bases between them. The length of the CDR3 is 13 residues. Germline V lookup: CDR1 LNHDA, CDR2 SQIVND (reference sequence). Here the CDR3 reads CASSPGGGEKLFF. The CDR3 DNA reads TGTGCCAGTAGTCCCGGAGGGGGTGAAAAACTGTTTTTT.

This clonotype showed up many times. The rearrangement uses TRBV5-1 and TRBJ2-1, with 7 bases identical to TRBD2. Trimming took 4 bases from V and 4 from J; bases not matched to a gene: 5. This CDR3 is 14 amino acids long. Per the germline V gene, CDR1 is SGHRS and CDR2 is YFSETQ. CDR3 DNA sequence: TGCGCCAGCAGCCCCATAGCGGGTTACAATGAGCAGTTCTTC. Translated, it gives CASSPIAGYNEQFF.

Ten or more counts support this clonotype. The chain carries TRBV14 and TRBJ2-3; 10 positions match TRBD2. Per the germline V gene, CDR1 is SGHDN and CDR2 is FVKESK. V was clipped by 4 bases and J by 0 bases; unmatched bases: 16. The CDR3 is 20 residues long. The CDR3, as DNA: TGTGCCAGCAGCCCCCGCTGGGTAGCGGGAGGCCCTCCGAGCACAGATACGCAGTATTTT. This translates into CASSPRWVAGGPPSTDTQYF.

This clonotype was seen a few times. The chain couples TRBV4-1 to TRBJ2-3; possibly TRBD1 for D (6 bases). This CDR3 is built from 16 residues. Between the trimmed V and J ends, which lost 1 base and 4 bases, there was a span of 15 bases. CDR1 and CDR2 from the germline V gene are MGHRA and YSYEKL. CDR3 amino acids: CASSQGRKGQSDTQYF. As DNA, the CDR3 is TGCGCCAGCAGCCAAGGAAGGAAAGGACAGTCAGATACGCAGTATTTT.

This clonotype has only a few counts. V is TRBV10-3 and J is TRBJ2-2, with TRBD2 matching over 11 bases. CDR3 length: 16 amino acids. Germline V CDR1 and CDR2: ENHRY, SYGVKD. V lost 5 bases and J lost 3; bases outside the gene matches: 5. CDR3 coding DNA: TGTGCCATCAGTAAACTAGCGGGAGATGACACCGGGGAGCTGTTTTTT. It is translated as CAISKLAGDDTGELFF.

This clonotype came up many times. V and J are TRBV20-1 and TRBJ1-4; 7 nucleotides align to TRBD1. The CDR3 spans 16 residues. Germline CDR1 is DFQATT and CDR2 is SNEGSKA (reference sequence). Losses at the gene ends were 3 bases for V and 6 bases for J; bases not matched to a gene: 13. The CDR3 loop is CSARSQGDWFHEKLFF. The CDR3 DNA follows: TGCAGTGCTAGGAGCCAGGGGGATTGGTTTCATGAAAAACTGTTTTTT.

This clonotype was found a few times. The chain is built from TRBV11-3 and TRBJ2-1, with 7 bases aligning to TRBD2. This CDR3 is 16 amino acids long. Germline V gene sequence: CDR1 SGHNT, CDR2 YENEEA. With 5 bases clipped from V and 5 bases from J, the junction kept 12 bases outside the gene matches. The CDR3 protein is CASSRWEGWGNNEQFF. Written as DNA, the CDR3 is TGTGCCAGCAGCCGATGGGAGGGATGGGGTAACAATGAGCAGTTCTTC.

This clonotype appeared a few times. The V call is TRBV2, the J call TRBJ2-1, with 12 bases identical to TRBD2. The CDR3 runs 16 residues. The V gene end was trimmed by 5 bases and the J gene end by 7 bases; junction bases not matched to a gene: 9. Germline values: CDR1 SNHLY, CDR2 FYNNEI. In nucleotides, the CDR3 is TGTGCCAGCAGTTCCAGACTAGCGGGGGAATGGAATGAGCAGTTCTTC. Translating gives CASSSRLAGEWNEQFF. The variable domain in full, completed from reference TRBV2 and TRBJ2-1, reads EPEVTQTPSHQVTQMGQEVILRCVPISNHLYFYWYRQILGQKVEFLVSFYNNEISEKSEIFDDQFSVERPDGSNFTLKIRSTKLEDSAMYFCASSSRLAGEWNEQFFGPGTRLTVL.